These T cell receptor beta chains were read from a single sample in a study of regulatory T cells in long-lasting Graves disease. TCRdb independently ran MiXCR on the multiplex PCR reads; one entry per CDR3 protein. The repertoire holds 310,000 or so distinct CDR3 sequences, 22% seen once, with about 56% in the top ten. Sequenced here: peripheral blood mononuclear cells (PBMCs), sampled when the disease was refractory, from a patient treated with antithyroid drugs. Every receptor here comes from a female donor with Graves disease. The CDR3 runs from the conserved cysteine through the conserved F or W. Some rows have no size entry. The others give once, few or many, or a class for an expanded clone.

j_call,clone_size,cdr3_length,v_call,cdr3_aa
TRBJ2-7,.,14,TRBV30,CAWSVSDRYPEQYF
TRBJ1-6,.,17,TRBV4-3,CASSPKETGRIGSPLHF
TRBJ2-7,few,16,TRBV27,CASSSFPPNSHYEQYF
TRBJ2-5,.,19,TRBV20-1,CSARDKWAGRDLGQETQYF
TRBJ1-4,few,12,TRBV6-1,CASKDVNEKLFF
TRBJ2-2,many,13,TRBV30,CAWSRVSGGELFF
TRBJ2-7,many,12,TRBV28,CASSPQGYEQYF
TRBJ2-4,.,13,TRBV29-1,CSVTGVGKNIQYF
TRBJ2-7,many,12,TRBV30,CAWSRNGDEQYF
TRBJ2-2,.,14,TRBV14,CASSQFLRSGELFF
TRBJ2-5,.,16,TRBV5-1,CASSGVAGTADLTQYF
TRBJ2-5,few,16,TRBV12-3/TRBV12-4,CASSSIAGGPQETQYF
TRBJ1-4,few,14,TRBV2,CASNSGTGNEKLFF
TRBJ1-1,few,13,TRBV29-1,CSVGQGRGTEAFF